This T cell receptor (beta chain) was recorded in a study of T cells in Graves' hyperthyroidism and ophthalmopathy. General study results and limits: The model foresaw ophthalmopathy a median around 6 months prior to onset.

What was amplified from RNA transcripts were TCR beta CDR3 regions. When the TCR CDR3 underwent first-round RT-PCR, the HTBI primer set was used. TCRdb processed the multiplex PCR reads anew with MiXCR; each CDR3 protein has one entry. The sample contains about 700,000 distinct CDR3 sequences, just under 45% of which appear only once. The CDR3 has 14 residues. V was shortened by 0 bases and J by 2 bases, with 10 bases between the two germline ends. Germline V gives CDR1 SQVTM, CDR2 ANQGSEA. Pregnant or lactating patients were excluded, as were those with uncontrolled infection or other autoimmune disease. This clonotype was found a few times. The target antigen is unknown.

The sequencing input was peripheral blood or thyroid tissue (not recorded which). The receptor was derived from an adult man with Graves' disease, either hyperthyroidism or ophthalmopathy (not recorded which). The V call is TRBV29-1, the J call TRBJ1-2, with D perhaps matching TRBD1 (6 bases). This CDR3 reads CSVEDFGQNYGYTF. The CDR3 DNA reads TGCAGCGTTGAAGATTTTGGACAGAACTATGGCTACACCTTC.